The entry below describes one T cell receptor (beta chain). This sample is part of a study of blood T cells in healthy people across ages. Through a sample-barcoded 5' primer and a J-beta primer mix, a second PCR was run for 7 to 11 cycles. All cDNA molecules were each tagged by a template-switch adaptor with 12 random nucleotides. TCRdb itself ran the 5' RACE reads through MiXCR, one entry per CDR3 protein. This table has around 1,500,000 distinct CDR3 sequences, roughly 28% appearing once. Between the trimmed V and J ends, which lost 2 bases and 2 bases, there was a span of 9 bases. From germline, CDR1 is MGHRA and CDR2 YSYEKL. CDR3 length: 14 residues.

The chain is built from TRBV4-1 and TRBJ1-2; D might be TRBD1 (5 bases). Sequenced input: blood. The sequence was obtained from a woman in her 30s in good health. DNA for the CDR3: TGCGCCAGCAGCCAAAATGGGGGAAACTATGGCTACACCTTC. It specifies CASSQNGGNYGYTF.